This record covers a single T cell receptor (beta chain). The sample comes from a study of blood T cell repertoires in COVID-19. About the study: Whether acute or convalescent, the COVID-19 samples came from the United States, Italy and Spain. In each case, the material was cDNA or gDNA derived from T cells, B-cell-depleted T cells, or PBMCs.

In the authors' methods: Reference gene primer amplification in the assay estimated nucleated cell counts. The data were produced by immunoSEQ multiplex PCR, yet TCRdb's version contains in-frame clones alone and is incomplete. That table gives V, J and clone size, and the DNA gave D and trimming. The data hold roughly 150,000 clones, with approximately 90% observed a single time. CDR1 and CDR2 from the germline V gene are SGHDN and FVKESK. The V segment lost 4 bases and the J segment 4 bases; nucleotides outside the gene matches: 9. CDR3 length equals 15 residues. This chain connects TRBV14 to TRBJ1-1; 7 bases map to TRBD1. The receptor was derived from a man aged 50 to 60 who had recovered from COVID-19. Material for sequencing was peripheral blood. CDR3 region: CASSPSTGFPTEAFF. The DNA for the CDR3 is TGTGCCAGCAGCCCTTCGACAGGGTTTCCCACTGAAGCTTTCTTT.